This entry lists 3 T cell receptor beta chains sequenced from one sample in a study of regulatory T cells. General observations from the study: Hydrophobic residues at CDR3 positions 6 and 7 were enriched in conventional CD4+ T cells of CD3G-deficient patients.

Their cognate antigens are unknown. The primer mix had 52 TRBV and 13 TRBJ primers. TCRdb's table, derived via immunoSEQ multiplex PCR, lists solely in-frame clones and lacks some. This sample has about 15,000 clones; roughly 82% occur once, and the top ten carry roughly 7.3%. Sequences were obtained from conventional CD4+ T cells sorted from blood. These receptors all stem from a person between 30 and 45 years old with CD3G deficiency.

The rearrangement joins TRBV5-1 to TRBJ1-2; D is unclear. CDR1 and CDR2 (germline): SGHRS, YFSETQ. This CDR3 region has 14 residues. V was trimmed by 7 bases and J by 0 bases, leaving 13 bases between them. The CDR3 DNA reads TGCGCCAGCCGACCGGGCCCAGCTAACTATGGCTACACCTTC. Encoded protein: CASRPGPANYGYTF.

V gene TRBV5-1 combines with J gene TRBJ1-6; D is possibly TRBD1 (5 bases). V lost 2 bases and J 7 bases, leaving 10 bases between the germline ends. CDR1 is SGHRS, CDR2 YFSETQ, per germline. This CDR3 comprises 14 residues. The CDR3 loop is CASSLGVSNSPLHF. For the CDR3, the DNA is TGCGCCAGCAGCTTAGGGGTTTCGAATTCACCCCTCCACTTT. The whole variable domain, filled in from reference TRBV5-1 and TRBJ1-6, reads KAGVTQTPRYLIKTRGQQVTLSCSPISGHRSVSWYQQTPGQGLQFLFEYFSETQRNKGNFPGRFSGRQFSNSRSEMNVSTLELGDSALYLCASSLGVSNSPLHFGNGTRLTVT.

The V and J genes are TRBV28 and TRBJ2-2; D may be TRBD2 (5 bases). Germline V CDR1 and CDR2: MDHEN, SYDVKM. Between the trimmed V and J ends, which lost 6 bases and 3 bases, there was a span of 11 bases. The CDR3 runs 14 residues. The CDR3 coding sequence is TGTGCCAGCAGGACATGGCGGGACACCGGGGAGCTGTTTTTT. Translation gives CASRTWRDTGELFF.